This paragraph covers one T cell receptor (beta chain) sequence. Repertoires were generated with immunoSEQ multiplex PCR, while TCRdb's copy carries only in-frame clones and drops some. Here the sample spans roughly 190,000 clones, around 90% being singletons. This specimen belongs to a study of blood T cell repertoires in COVID-19. Study-level background: COVID-19 samples collected from the United States, Italy and Spain covered acute and convalescent phases.

V dropped 3 bases and J dropped 7; count of bases not matched to a gene: 15. Germline loops: CDR1 SQVTM, CDR2 ANQGSEA. CDR3 length equals 16 residues. The specimen sequenced was peripheral blood. The clonotype comes from a man aged 50-59 years with acute or convalescent COVID-19. The chain has TRBV29-1 and TRBJ2-1; 7 positions match TRBD1. This chain's CDR3 is CSVDNLPGGPENEQFF. The CDR3 nucleotides read TGCAGCGTTGACAATCTCCCAGGGGGTCCGGAAAATGAGCAGTTCTTC.